This TCR beta chain was documented in a study of blood T cells in healthy people across ages. The CDR3 has 15 amino acids. In germline, CDR1 is LGHNA, CDR2 YSLEER. The V and J ends lost 0 bases and 4 bases respectively, with 12 bases between them. The study recruited healthy Caucasian donors from Russia who were aged about 6 to 90. The second PCR ran roughly 6 to 11 cycles with a sample-barcoded 5' primer and J-beta primers. All samples gave at least 2.5 million CDR3-containing paired-end reads. MiXCR, applied by TCRdb to the 5' RACE reads, yields one record per CDR3 protein. The sample shows 760,000 or so distinct CDR3 sequences, 25% of them seen only once. This sample was also put to use in a study of T cells of mothers and their children. This second study notes: The study sampled three healthy Caucasian mothers and their six children.

Specimen: blood. The TCR was taken from a boy aged 5-17 years in good health. The chain links TRBV4-3 to TRBJ1-1; weak D call: TRBD1 (5 bases). CDR3: CASSQEPQGVTEAFF. Written as DNA, the CDR3 is TGCGCCAGCAGCCAAGAGCCTCAGGGTGTCACTGAAGCTTTCTTT.